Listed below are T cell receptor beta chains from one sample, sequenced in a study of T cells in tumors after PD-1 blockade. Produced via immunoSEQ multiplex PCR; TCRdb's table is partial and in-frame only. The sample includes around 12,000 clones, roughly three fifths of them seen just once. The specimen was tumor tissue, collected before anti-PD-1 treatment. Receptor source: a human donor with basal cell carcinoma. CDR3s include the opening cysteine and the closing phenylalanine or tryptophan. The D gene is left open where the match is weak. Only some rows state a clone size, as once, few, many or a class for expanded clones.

cdr3_nt: TGTGCCAGCAGCCCACTTTATGGAGCGGGAGCTATTGGAGAGACCCAGTACTTC; cdr3_aa: CASSPLYGAGAIGETQYF; clone_size: .; d_call: TRBD2; v_call: TRBV7-2; j_call: TRBJ2-5
cdr3_nt: TGTGCCAGCAGCTTAGGGGGTTACGACACTGAAGCTTTCTTT; cdr3_aa: CASSLGGYDTEAFF; clone_size: .; d_call: .; v_call: TRBV7-2; j_call: TRBJ1-1
cdr3_nt: TGTGCCAGCAGCGGGGGACTAGCGAGGAGCTCCTACAATGAGCAGTTCTTC; cdr3_aa: CASSGGLARSSYNEQFF; clone_size: few; d_call: TRBD2; v_call: TRBV5-4; j_call: TRBJ2-1
cdr3_nt: TGTGCCAGCAGCCAAGATGGCCCTGAAAAGATTAAAGGGTATGGCTACACCTTC; cdr3_aa: CASSQDGPEKIKGYGYTF; clone_size: .; d_call: .; v_call: TRBV3-1/TRBV3-2; j_call: TRBJ1-2
cdr3_nt: TGTGCCAGCAGATACAGGGACCCCACAGATACGCAGTATTTT; cdr3_aa: CASRYRDPTDTQYF; clone_size: few; d_call: .; v_call: TRBV9; j_call: TRBJ2-3
cdr3_nt: TGTGCCAGCAGACGTACGGGACAGGGGACCGGGGAGCTGTTTTTT; cdr3_aa: CASRRTGQGTGELFF; clone_size: .; d_call: TRBD1; v_call: TRBV6-5; j_call: TRBJ2-2
cdr3_nt: TGTGCCAGCAGGGATTGGACGGTGAACACCGGGGAGCTGTTTTTT; cdr3_aa: CASRDWTVNTGELFF; clone_size: few; d_call: .; v_call: TRBV6-5; j_call: TRBJ2-2
cdr3_nt: TGTGCCAGCAGGGGGACAGGGGCGGCCTCACCCCTCCACTTT; cdr3_aa: CASRGTGAASPLHF; clone_size: .; d_call: TRBD1; v_call: TRBV27; j_call: TRBJ1-6
cdr3_nt: TGTGCCAGCAGCTTGGCGGGACAGACGAACACTGAAGCTTTCTTT; cdr3_aa: CASSLAGQTNTEAFF; clone_size: .; d_call: TRBD1; v_call: TRBV5-5; j_call: TRBJ1-1
cdr3_nt: TGTGCCAGCAGTGACAGAGTAAATAGCAATCAGCCCCAGCATTTT; cdr3_aa: CASSDRVNSNQPQHF; clone_size: few; d_call: .; v_call: TRBV2; j_call: TRBJ1-5
cdr3_nt: TGCGCCAGCAGCCCGGGACTAGCGGAAGGGGATGAGCAGTTCTTC; cdr3_aa: CASSPGLAEGDEQFF; clone_size: .; d_call: TRBD2; v_call: TRBV5-1; j_call: TRBJ2-1
cdr3_nt: TGTGCCAGCAGCGCTGAGAACACCGGGGAGCTGTTTTTT; cdr3_aa: CASSAENTGELFF; clone_size: medium-sized; d_call: .; v_call: TRBV6-4; j_call: TRBJ2-2
cdr3_nt: TGTGCCAGCAGTTTGGGGAGGGGCGTTGGAGCTTTCTTT; cdr3_aa: CASSLGRGVGAFF; clone_size: few; d_call: .; v_call: TRBV27; j_call: TRBJ1-1
cdr3_nt: TGTGCCAGCAGCACTAGCTTGAGCGCCAAGACCAATGAGCAGTTCTTC; cdr3_aa: CASSTSLSAKTNEQFF; clone_size: medium-sized; d_call: .; v_call: TRBV7-2; j_call: TRBJ2-1
cdr3_nt: TGCGCCAGCAGCTTGGGGGGATCCTATAATTCACCCCTCCACTTT; cdr3_aa: CASSLGGSYNSPLHF; clone_size: medium-sized; d_call: .; v_call: TRBV5-1; j_call: TRBJ1-6
cdr3_nt: TGTGCCTGGAGTGAGGAAAACTTAAACTATGGCTACACCTTC; cdr3_aa: CAWSEENLNYGYTF; clone_size: few; d_call: .; v_call: TRBV30; j_call: TRBJ1-2
cdr3_nt: TGTGCCACCAGCAGAGCCATGTCCACGAACACCGGGGAGCTGTTTTTT; cdr3_aa: CATSRAMSTNTGELFF; clone_size: .; d_call: .; v_call: TRBV15; j_call: TRBJ2-2
cdr3_nt: TGTGCCAGTAGTATACGCGGGGCGGGCGGCGTTGACAATGAGCAGTTCTTC; cdr3_aa: CASSIRGAGGVDNEQFF; clone_size: .; d_call: .; v_call: TRBV19; j_call: TRBJ2-1
cdr3_nt: TGTGCCAGCAGCTTAGTAGGGGGGGCGGATACGCAGTATTTT; cdr3_aa: CASSLVGGADTQYF; clone_size: medium-sized; d_call: .; v_call: TRBV11-3; j_call: TRBJ2-3
cdr3_nt: TGTGCCAGCAGCTCCGGGACTATCCATAATGAGCAGTTCTTC; cdr3_aa: CASSSGTIHNEQFF; clone_size: few; d_call: TRBD2; v_call: TRBV27; j_call: TRBJ2-1
cdr3_nt: TGCGCCAGCAGCTTGGATGGGACCCAGAGATCCTACGAGCAGTACTTC; cdr3_aa: CASSLDGTQRSYEQYF; clone_size: few; d_call: .; v_call: TRBV5-1; j_call: TRBJ2-7
cdr3_nt: TGTGCCAGCAGCTTAGCTCTCACGCAGTATTTT; cdr3_aa: CASSLALTQYF; clone_size: once; d_call: .; v_call: TRBV7-9; j_call: TRBJ2-3
cdr3_nt: TGCGCCAGCAGCTGGAGCGGGAGTCGGGCCACCGGGGAGCTGTTTTTT; cdr3_aa: CASSWSGSRATGELFF; clone_size: once; d_call: TRBD2; v_call: TRBV5-1; j_call: TRBJ2-2
cdr3_nt: TGTGCCAGCAGCCCCTTCGAGGCAGATACGCAGTATTTT; cdr3_aa: CASSPFEADTQYF; clone_size: medium-sized; d_call: .; v_call: TRBV3-1/TRBV3-2; j_call: TRBJ2-3
cdr3_nt: TGTGCCAGCTCAGGCGGCAACATTCAGTACTTC; cdr3_aa: CASSGGNIQYF; clone_size: medium-sized; d_call: .; v_call: TRBV27; j_call: TRBJ2-4
cdr3_nt: TGTGCCAGCAGCTGGGGAAGCGGGGGAGGGGCCTACAATGAGCAGTTCTTC; cdr3_aa: CASSWGSGGGAYNEQFF; clone_size: .; d_call: TRBD2; v_call: TRBV7-2; j_call: TRBJ2-1
cdr3_nt: TGTGCCAGTAGTTCCGGCCTGACTGAAGCTTTCTTT; cdr3_aa: CASSSGLTEAFF; clone_size: .; d_call: .; v_call: TRBV19; j_call: TRBJ1-1
cdr3_nt: TGTGCCAGCAGTCCTAAGCGTGAAGCTTTCTTT; cdr3_aa: CASSPKREAFF; clone_size: .; d_call: .; v_call: TRBV2; j_call: TRBJ1-1
cdr3_nt: TGTGCCAGCAGCTTATGGGGGGGCAACACCGGGGAGCTGTTTTTT; cdr3_aa: CASSLWGGNTGELFF; clone_size: few; d_call: .; v_call: TRBV7-8; j_call: TRBJ2-2
cdr3_nt: TGCGCCAGCTCGCGGGGGGGCCTCTCAAAAGATACGCAGTATTTT; cdr3_aa: CASSRGGLSKDTQYF; clone_size: .; d_call: TRBD2; v_call: TRBV5-1; j_call: TRBJ2-3
cdr3_nt: TGTGCCAGCAGCCGGGACAGGGCCCACAATGAGCAGTTCTTC; cdr3_aa: CASSRDRAHNEQFF; clone_size: .; d_call: TRBD1; v_call: TRBV16; j_call: TRBJ2-1
cdr3_nt: TGTGCCAGCAGCTTGGCGGGTTGGCGGGCCCAGCCCCAGCATTTT; cdr3_aa: CASSLAGWRAQPQHF; clone_size: .; d_call: .; v_call: TRBV5-4; j_call: TRBJ1-5